This entry features one TCR beta chain sequence. What it binds is unknown. TCRdb's copy holds only in-frame clones and misses some; the assay was immunoSEQ multiplex PCR. The sample lists 130,000 to 150,000 clones, around 90% occurring once. The data were taken from a study of T cell responses to AZD1222 COVID-19 vaccine. Germline V gene lookup returns CDR1 SGHNT and CDR2 YYREEE (reference sequence). V shed 3 bases, J shed 1 base, and the junction held 3 bases outside the gene matches. The CDR3 runs to 14 residues. Findings and caveats of the study: The CD4 TCRs associated with vaccination extended across spike and predominated at 160-218 and 743-854. A rise in Spike-specific TCR breadth and depth followed two AZD1222 doses. In a largely white British group with more females than males, clonal diversity was possibly underestimated. Per reports, nearly half of all spike-specific TCRs target regions that are unmutated in variants.

The material was peripheral blood, obtained 28 days after the second dose of the MenACWY control vaccine. The chain has TRBV5-4 and TRBJ1-1, with TRBD1 identical over 7 bases. This clonotype originated in an adult who received the MenACWY meningococcal vaccine as a control. This CDR3 reads CASSYDRANTEAFF. The CDR3 DNA follows: TGTGCCAGCAGCTACGACAGGGCGAACACTGAAGCTTTCTTT.